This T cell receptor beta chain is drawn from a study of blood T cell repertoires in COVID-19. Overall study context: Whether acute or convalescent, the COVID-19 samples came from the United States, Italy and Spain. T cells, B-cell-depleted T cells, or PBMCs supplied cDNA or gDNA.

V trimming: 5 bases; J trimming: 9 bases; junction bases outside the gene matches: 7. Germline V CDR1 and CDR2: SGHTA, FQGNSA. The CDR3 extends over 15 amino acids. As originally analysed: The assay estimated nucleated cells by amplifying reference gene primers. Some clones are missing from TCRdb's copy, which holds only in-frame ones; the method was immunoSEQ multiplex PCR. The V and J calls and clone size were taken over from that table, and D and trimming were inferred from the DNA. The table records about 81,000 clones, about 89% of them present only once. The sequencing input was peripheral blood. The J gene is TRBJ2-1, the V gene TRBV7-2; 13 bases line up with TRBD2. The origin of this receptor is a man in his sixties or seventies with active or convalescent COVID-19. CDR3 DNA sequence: TGTGCCAGCAGCGGGACTAGCGGGGTTTATTCTGAGCAGTTCTTC. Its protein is CASSGTSGVYSEQFF.